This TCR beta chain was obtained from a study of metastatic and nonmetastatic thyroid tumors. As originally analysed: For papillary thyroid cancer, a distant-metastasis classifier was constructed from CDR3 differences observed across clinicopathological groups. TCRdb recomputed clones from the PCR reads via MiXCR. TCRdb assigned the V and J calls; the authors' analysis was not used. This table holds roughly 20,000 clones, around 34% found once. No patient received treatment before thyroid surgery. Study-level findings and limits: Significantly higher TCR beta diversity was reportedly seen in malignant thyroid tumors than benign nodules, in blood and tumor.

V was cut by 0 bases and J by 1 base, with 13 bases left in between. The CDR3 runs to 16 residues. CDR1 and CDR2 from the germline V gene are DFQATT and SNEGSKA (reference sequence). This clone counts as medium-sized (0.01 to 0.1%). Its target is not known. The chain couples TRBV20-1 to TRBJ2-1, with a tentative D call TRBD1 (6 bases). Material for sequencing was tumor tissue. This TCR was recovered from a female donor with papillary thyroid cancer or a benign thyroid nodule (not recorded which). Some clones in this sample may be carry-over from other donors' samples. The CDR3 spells CSARDQGIWSYNEQFF. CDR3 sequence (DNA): TGCAGTGCTAGAGATCAGGGGATTTGGTCCTACAATGAGCAGTTCTTC.